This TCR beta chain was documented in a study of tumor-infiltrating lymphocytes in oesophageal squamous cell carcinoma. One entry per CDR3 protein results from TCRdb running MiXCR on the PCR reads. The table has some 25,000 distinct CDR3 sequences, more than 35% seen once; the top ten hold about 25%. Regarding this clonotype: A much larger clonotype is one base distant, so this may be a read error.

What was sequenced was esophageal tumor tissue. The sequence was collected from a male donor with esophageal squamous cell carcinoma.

CDR3 protein: CASSFDQGSLSYEQFF. The DNA of the CDR3 is TGTGCCAGCAGCTTTGACCAAGGCAGCCTCTCCTACGAGCAGTTCTTC. The rearrangement joins TRBV5-5 to TRBJ2-1; D gene ambiguous. This CDR3 has 16 residues. Germline-derived CDR1 and CDR2 are SGHKS and YYEKEE (reference sequence). Trimming stripped 2 bases from V and 10 bases from J, with 22 bases between.